This entry concerns a single T cell receptor beta chain. Its antigen is not known. Naive CD8 cells comprised CD45RO-negative, CCR7-positively selected cells, excluding terminally differentiated effector memory CD45RA+ cells. The sample belongs to a study of shared clonotypes between healthy human individuals. Looking at the study overall: For every donor, three CD4 naive, three CD4 memory, two CD8 naive and one CD8 memory plates were used.

Only in-frame clones appear in the TCRdb table, and some are missing; sequencing was by immunoSEQ multiplex PCR. The repertoire consists of 2 million to 2.5 million clones, with less than 95% occurring once and the leading ten covering more than 0.95%. General study points: Compared with memory subsets, naive subsets generally had larger estimated richness.

The germline CDR1 and CDR2 sequences are LNHDA and SQIVND (reference sequence). V dropped 0 bases and J dropped 1 base, with 9 bases sitting between them. The CDR3 length is 15 residues. The TCR originated in a man aged 18 to 29 in good health. The chain couples TRBV19 to TRBJ2-5; no clear D. Specimen: naive CD8+ T cells sorted from blood. The CDR3 DNA reads TGTGCCAGTAGTATAGACGGCCGTTTCCAAGAGACCCAGTACTTC. Its protein product is CASSIDGRFQETQYF.